This T cell receptor beta chain derives from a study of T cell responses to AZD1222 COVID-19 vaccine. Regarding the study as a whole: Repertoires were obtained only post-peak T cell response. Spike-specific TCR breadth and depth rose after two AZD1222 doses. Vaccine-associated CD4 TCRs spanned spike, dominant at 160-218 and 743-854.

Regarding this clone: Antigen unknown.

The method was immunoSEQ multiplex PCR; TCRdb's version includes in-frame clones alone and lacks a portion of them. Found here are roughly 100,000 clones, roughly 87% of them singletons; the top ten hold 40% to 55%. The receptor's source is an adult who received the AZD1222 COVID-19 vaccine. The material sequenced was peripheral blood, taken 28 days after the second AZD1222 dose.

The CDR3 spells CSASGAGGLFSYEQYF. The CDR3 bases are TGCAGTGCTAGTGGGGCGGGAGGTTTGTTTTCCTACGAGCAGTACTTC. This sequence joins TRBV20-1 and TRBJ2-7; 8 nucleotides agree with TRBD2. Per the germline V gene, CDR1 is DFQATT and CDR2 is SNEGSKA (reference sequence). Unmatched junction bases numbered 11, after V lost 3 bases and J lost 1 base. CDR3 size: 16 residues.